Shown below are 29 T cell receptor beta chains from a single sample sequenced in a study of blood T cell repertoires in COVID-19. Produced via immunoSEQ multiplex PCR; TCRdb's table is partial and in-frame only. The table records some 200,000 clones, 80% to 95% of them present only once. What was sequenced was peripheral blood. The origin of the receptors is a man aged 45-65 years with acute or convalescent COVID-19.

The V and J genes are TRBV18 and TRBJ1-3; a possible D gene is TRBD1 (6 bases). CDR3 length: 18 residues. V was trimmed by 0 bases and J by 7 bases, leaving 22 bases between them. The germline V gene encodes CDR1 KGHSH and CDR2 LQKENI. DNA for the CDR3: TGTGCCAGCTCACCACCGGTTGTGATGGGAGGGACACGGAACACCATATATTTT. This encodes CASSPPVVMGGTRNTIYF.

The V gene is TRBV28, the J gene TRBJ2-3; 9 bases are a match to TRBD1. The ends lost 5 bases at V and 1 base at J; junction bases unmatched: 10. The CDR3 has 17 residues. Germline V gives CDR1 MDHEN, CDR2 SYDVKM. The CDR3 spells CASSIRRRTGGTDTQYF. The DNA of the CDR3 is TGTGCCAGCAGTATCCGCCGACGGACAGGGGGCACAGATACGCAGTATTTT.

This chain joins TRBV28 and TRBJ2-2; tentatively, D is TRBD2 (6 bases). The V end lost 3 bases, the J end lost 3 bases, and 17 bases lay between the germline ends. Germline CDR1 and CDR2: MDHEN and SYDVKM. The CDR3 length is 17 residues. Here the CDR3 DNA reads TGTGCCAGCAGTTTCGACGGGAGAGGTGGATACACCGGGGAGCTGTTTTTT. This encodes CASSFDGRGGYTGELFF.

The chain couples TRBV2 to TRBJ1-5; D may be TRBD1 (5 bases). V lost 4 bases and J 0 bases, leaving 10 bases between the germline ends. CDR3 length: 15 residues. Looked up from germline, CDR1 is SNHLY and CDR2 is FYNNEI. The CDR3 DNA follows: TGTGCCAGCAGTGTTGGGGGGTATAGCAATCAGCCCCAGCATTTT. Its translation is CASSVGGYSNQPQHF.

The gene calls are TRBV10-3 and TRBJ2-7; D is possibly TRBD1 (6 bases). Deletions cut 2 bases from V and 2 bases from J, with 7 bases between. Germline V gene data show CDR1 as ENHRY and CDR2 as SYGVKD. CDR3 size: 13 residues. This CDR3 reads CAISEAGAYEQYF. CDR3 in DNA: TGTGCCATCAGTGAGGCAGGGGCCTACGAGCAGTACTTC.

The chain links TRBV27 to TRBJ2-1; 8 nucleotides match TRBD1. Germline V CDR1 and CDR2: MNHEY, SMNVEV (reference sequence). Unmatched junction bases numbered 7, after V lost 5 bases and J lost 4 bases. CDR3 length: 15 residues. CDR3 in DNA: TGTGCCAGCAGTCCCATTCAGGGGGCATACAATGAGCAGTTCTTC. The encoded protein is CASSPIQGAYNEQFF.

The rearrangement joins TRBV5-5 to TRBJ1-2, with D uncertain. This CDR3 region has 15 residues. The V end lost 4 bases, the J end lost 4 bases, and 17 bases lay between the germline ends. Per the germline V gene, CDR1 is SGHKS and CDR2 is YYEKEE (reference sequence). The CDR3 is CASSPEGYGGYGYTF. The CDR3 DNA reads TGTGCCAGCAGCCCGGAAGGTTATGGAGGCTATGGCTACACCTTC.

The rearrangement joins TRBV6-6 to TRBJ1-1; D not certain. CDR3 length: 13 amino acids. V lost 4 bases, J lost 0 bases, and 6 bases lay in between. Germline-derived CDR1 and CDR2 are MNHNY and SVGAGI (reference sequence). The CDR3 loop reads CASSFSMNTEAFF. CDR3 DNA sequence: TGTGCCAGCAGTTTTAGTATGAACACTGAAGCTTTCTTT.

To note about this clone: Its ends do not fully match the called genes, so a read error is possible. This chain links TRBV5-4 with TRBJ2-2; TRBD2 might be the D (6 bases). Germline CDR1 reads SGHNT; CDR2 reads YYREEE (reference sequence). The CDR3 consists of 15 residues. CDR3 sequence (DNA): TGTGCCAGCAGCTCGGGCGGAGGGAACAACGGGGAGCTGTTTTTT. Translation gives CASSSGGGNNGELFF.

The chain is built from TRBV13 and TRBJ1-1, with D perhaps TRBD1 (5 bases). With 3 bases removed from V and 0 bases from J, the gap between germline ends came to 17 bases. In germline, CDR1 is PRHDT, CDR2 FYEKMQ (reference sequence). The CDR3 loop spans 17 amino acids. The CDR3 coding sequence is TGTGCCAGCAGCTTCAGGGCTCAAACTAACATGAACACTGAAGCTTTCTTT. Protein: CASSFRAQTNMNTEAFF.

This clone appeared a single time. J is TRBJ1-4 and V is TRBV2; TRBD1 matches 7 bases. Germline V gives CDR1 SNHLY, CDR2 FYNNEI. J was trimmed by 4 bases and V by 8 bases; bases with no gene match: 7. The CDR3 extends over 14 amino acids. The CDR3 spells CASDKTGHNEKLFF. CDR3 DNA sequence: TGTGCCAGCGACAAGACAGGGCATAATGAAAAACTGTTTTTT.

CDR3 nucleotide sequence: TGTGCCAGCAGCTTAGAGGTGGGAGGAGCCGCTGGGGCCAACGTCCTGACTTTC. Its translation is CASSLEVGGAAGANVLTF. This chain joins TRBV7-6 and TRBJ2-6; D possibly corresponds to TRBD2 (6 bases). The CDR3 runs to 18 residues. The germline V gene encodes CDR1 SGHVS and CDR2 FNYEAQ. V shed 1 base and J shed 2 bases, with 15 bases lying between them.

The chain couples TRBV27 to TRBJ1-4, with D tentatively TRBD1 (6 bases). V was shortened by 5 bases and J by 8 bases, with 15 bases between the two germline ends. CDR1 and CDR2 (germline): MNHEY, SMNVEV (reference sequence). There are 14 residues in the CDR3. The DNA for the CDR3 is TGTGCCAGCAGTCTAGGGGGGGCTGGGGAAAAACTGTTTTTT. Translated, it gives CASSLGGAGEKLFF. Filled out from reference TRBV27 and TRBJ1-4, the complete variable domain reads EAQVTQNPRYLITVTGKKLTVTCSQNMNHEYMSWYRQDPGLGLRQIYYSMNVEVTDKGDVPEGYKVSRKEKRNFPLILESPSPNQTSLYFCASSLGGAGEKLFFGSGTQLSVL.

The V and J genes are TRBV27 and TRBJ1-6; D perhaps matches TRBD1 (5 bases). Per the germline V gene, CDR1 is MNHEY and CDR2 is SMNVEV (reference sequence). V lost 7 bases and J lost 2, with 15 bases in between. The CDR3 loop spans 16 amino acids. DNA of the CDR3: TGTGCCAGCAAGTGGGAGGGGACGACCTATAATTCACCCCTCCACTTT. It yields the protein CASKWEGTTYNSPLHF.

The J gene is TRBJ2-3, the V gene TRBV27; 8 bases are a match to TRBD2. The CDR3 has 14 residues. Germline lookup yields CDR1 MNHEY and CDR2 SMNVEV (reference sequence). The J segment lost 4 bases and the V segment lost 7 bases, leaving 7 bases of the junction unmatched. CDR3 DNA sequence: TGTGCCAGCAACTCCAGGACTAGCCCAGATACGCAGTATTTT. It codes for CASNSRTSPDTQYF.

The table lists this clone with a count of one. This sequence joins TRBV5-5 and TRBJ1-1, with D perhaps TRBD1 (5 bases). The V end lost 5 bases, the J end lost 4 bases, and 15 bases lay between the germline ends. Germline loops: CDR1 SGHKS, CDR2 YYEKEE (reference sequence). The CDR3 runs to 14 residues. The CDR3: CASRLAVGGTEAFF. CDR3 DNA sequence: TGTGCCAGCAGGTTAGCAGTCGGGGGCACTGAAGCTTTCTTT.

V and J are TRBV7-6 and TRBJ1-1; TRBD1 agrees at 8 bases. V trimming: 3 bases; J trimming: 6 bases; junction bases outside the gene matches: 9. CDR1 is SGHVS, CDR2 FNYEAQ, per germline. This CDR3 contains 15 residues. As DNA, the CDR3 is TGTGCCAGCAGCTTTTCCGACAGGGGTTGGTCTGAAGCTTTCTTT. Residues: CASSFSDRGWSEAFF.

V is TRBV12-5 and J is TRBJ2-1, with a tentative D call TRBD1 (6 bases). Germline CDR1 LGHNT, CDR2 FRNRAP. The CDR3 is made up of 13 amino acids. Trimming left V 9 bases short and J 5 bases short, with 14 bases between. The CDR3 loop is CASGGQRDNEQFF. The CDR3 DNA sequence: TGTGCTAGCGGTGGACAGAGAGACAATGAGCAGTTCTTC.

J is TRBJ2-5 and V is TRBV5-1; D might be TRBD1 (6 bases). CDR1 and CDR2 (germline): SGHRS, YFSETQ. Trimming removed 0 bases from V and 5 bases from J, with 14 bases in between. The CDR3 is 15 amino acids. The DNA of the CDR3 is TGCGCCAGCAGCTTGGCCGGTGGGGGCTCGGAGACCCAGTACTTC. It translates to CASSLAGGGSETQYF.

This chain connects TRBV5-5 to TRBJ2-1, with 10 bases identical to TRBD2. V lost 2 bases and J lost 9; bases outside the gene matches: 5. The germline gives CDR1 SGHKS, CDR2 YYEKEE (reference sequence). The CDR3 has 14 residues. As DNA, the CDR3 is TGTGCCAGCAGCTTAGCGGGAGGGCCAGGTGAGCAGTTCTTC. Encoded protein: CASSLAGGPGEQFF.

The rearrangement links TRBV7-9 to TRBJ1-1; D gene ambiguous. Per the germline V gene, CDR1 is SEHNR and CDR2 is FQNEAQ (reference sequence). The CDR3 has 14 amino acids. The V and J ends lost 5 bases and 0 bases respectively, with 10 bases between them. CDR3 region: CASSPFGVNTEAFF. CDR3 coding DNA: TGTGCCAGCAGCCCCTTCGGGGTGAACACTGAAGCTTTCTTT.

The chain combines TRBV5-4 with TRBJ2-2; 8 positions match TRBD1. Germline V gene data show CDR1 as SGHNT and CDR2 as YYREEE (reference sequence). CDR3 length: 16 amino acids. Trimming at V came to 4 bases and at J to 7 bases, leaving 12 bases not matched to a gene. The CDR3 is CASSPDWQGANGELFF. As DNA, the CDR3 is TGTGCCAGCAGCCCCGATTGGCAGGGGGCCAACGGGGAGCTGTTTTTT.

The chain uses TRBV7-3 and TRBJ2-1; D possibly corresponds to TRBD2 (6 bases). Trimming shortened V by 2 bases and J by 6 bases, and 11 bases separated the two germline ends. The CDR3 length is 14 residues. The germline CDR1 and CDR2 sequences are SGHTA and FQGTGA. The CDR3, as DNA: TGTGCCAGCAGCTTAGGTCGGGACTCCAATGAGCAGTTCTTC. Protein: CASSLGRDSNEQFF.

V is TRBV5-8 and J is TRBJ1-2, with unresolved D. This CDR3 contains 15 residues. Trimming removed 0 bases from V and 0 bases from J, with 9 bases in between. From germline, CDR1 is SGHTS and CDR2 YDEGEE. CDR3 residues: CASSLVGGANYGYTF. The CDR3 DNA is TGTGCCAGCAGCTTGGTTGGCGGAGCTAACTATGGCTACACCTTC.

The chain uses TRBV7-2 and TRBJ2-2; tentatively, D is TRBD1 (5 bases). V was clipped by 6 bases and J by 1 base, with 9 bases between them. The CDR3 totals 14 residues. Germline V lookup: CDR1 SGHTA, CDR2 FQGNSA. This CDR3 reads CASRQGRNTGELFF. CDR3 coding DNA: TGTGCCAGCAGGCAGGGAAGGAACACCGGGGAGCTGTTTTTT.

The genes are TRBV28 and TRBJ1-2; no definite D call. The V gene lost 6 bases and the J gene lost 3 bases, with 17 bases spanning the gap. The germline V gene encodes CDR1 MDHEN and CDR2 SYDVKM. The CDR3 sequence is 15 residues long. The CDR3 here is CASSLALGVYYGYTF. DNA for the CDR3: TGTGCCAGCAGCTTGGCCCTCGGGGTCTACTATGGCTACACCTTC.

This clone was detected only once. V gene TRBV18 combines with J gene TRBJ2-1; 8 bases fit TRBD2. Germline-derived CDR1 and CDR2 are KGHSH and LQKENI. Trimming at V came to 6 bases and at J to 3 bases, leaving 10 bases not matched to a gene. The CDR3 covers 16 residues. CDR3 bases: TGTGCCAGCTCCCCAGGAAGCGGGAGAGGCTACAATGAGCAGTTCTTC. As protein: CASSPGSGRGYNEQFF.

The chain combines TRBV6-5 with TRBJ2-4, with unresolved D. CDR1 MNHEY and CDR2 SVGAGI come from the germline V gene. The CDR3 extends over 13 amino acids. Trimming stripped 8 bases from V and 1 base from J, with 9 bases between. Here the CDR3 reads CASDTSAKNIQYF. The CDR3 DNA sequence: TGTGCCAGCGATACATCGGCCAAAAACATTCAGTACTTC.

The chain joins TRBV11-1 to TRBJ2-5, with 13 bases matching TRBD2. Trimming removed 5 bases from V and 4 bases from J; junction bases left unmatched: 7. The germline CDR1 and CDR2 sequences are SGHAT and FQDESV (reference sequence). The CDR3 spans 16 residues. CDR3 coding DNA: TGTGCCAGCAGCCTTGGACTAGCGGGGGTCGGAGAGACCCAGTACTTC. This gives the protein CASSLGLAGVGETQYF.